The present entry profiles one T cell receptor (beta chain) with its context. The antigen is undetermined. The data originate from a study of cytomegalovirus exposure and HLA in healthy donors. The overall study: Among around 180 million T cells, an earlier analysis found around 100 million unique TCR beta sequences. In terms of ancestry, the Caucasian-associated cluster contained about 80% of the 300 to 400 genotyped donors. Findings and caveats of the study: Across donors, presence/absence analyses took sequencing depth to be roughly uniform. Later on, a genetic analysis was performed. It linked a missense variant in DCLRE1C with V- and J-gene trimming of TCR beta.

The PCR ran on 60 Vbeta and 13 Jbeta primers. Libraries were prepared by immunoSEQ multiplex PCR; TCRdb keeps only in-frame clonotypes and omits some of them. Of tens of thousands of clones listed, 65% to 80% are singletons. The CDR3 runs 16 residues. Per the germline V gene, CDR1 is SGHKS and CDR2 is YYEKEE (reference sequence). V trimming: 4 bases; J trimming: 0 bases; junction bases outside the gene matches: 7. Sequencing used PBMCs. This TCR derives from a woman between 50 and 59 years old in good health and CMV-seropositive. The chain employs TRBV5-5 and TRBJ1-3, with 7 bases matching TRBD1. This chain's CDR3 is CASSLRTGLSGNTIYF. As DNA, the CDR3 is TGTGCCAGCAGCCTAAGGACAGGCCTCTCTGGAAACACCATATATTTT.